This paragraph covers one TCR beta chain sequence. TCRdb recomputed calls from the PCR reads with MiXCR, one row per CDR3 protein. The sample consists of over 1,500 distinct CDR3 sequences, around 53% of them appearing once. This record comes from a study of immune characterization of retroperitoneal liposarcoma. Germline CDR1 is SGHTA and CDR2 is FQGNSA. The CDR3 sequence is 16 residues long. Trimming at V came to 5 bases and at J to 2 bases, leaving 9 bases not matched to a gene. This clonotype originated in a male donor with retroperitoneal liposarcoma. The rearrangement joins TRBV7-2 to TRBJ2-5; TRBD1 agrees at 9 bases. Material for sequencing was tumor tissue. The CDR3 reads CASSRTGVPQQETQYF. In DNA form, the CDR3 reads TGTGCCAGCAGCCGGACAGGGGTCCCCCAACAAGAGACCCAGTACTTC. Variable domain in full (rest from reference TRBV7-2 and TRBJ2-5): GAGVSQSPSNKVTEKGKDVELRCDPISGHTALYWYRQSLGQGLEFLIYFQGNSAPDKSGLPSDRFSAERTGGSVSTLTIQRTQQEDSAVYLCASSRTGVPQQETQYFGPGTRLLVL.